This is a list of T cell receptor beta chains from one sample in a study of cytotoxic CD8 clonotypes in ibrutinib-treated CLL. Measured with immunoSEQ multiplex PCR; TCRdb has only the in-frame clones, and not every one. The sample yields about 300,000 clones, less than 85% seen once. The sample was PBMCs, taken at disease progression, from a patient treated with ibrutinib. All receptors come from a human donor with chronic lymphocytic leukemia. Both conserved end residues are part of each CDR3. Fields, in order: clone size, J gene, V gene, D gene, CDR3 protein, CDR3 DNA. The D gene is left open where the match is weak. The size field is filled for only some rows; it gives once, few, many or a size class.

once | TRBJ1-2 | TRBV10-3 | NA | CAISVIGTSRYGYTF | TGTGCCATCAGTGTAATAGGGACATCACGCTATGGCTACACCTTC
once | TRBJ2-5 | TRBV5-6 | NA | CASSPGRWQETQYF | TGTGCCAGCAGCCCAGGAAGGTGGCAAGAGACCCAGTACTTC
NA | TRBJ2-3 | TRBV9 | NA | CASSVEPSTDTQYF | TGTGCCAGCAGCGTTGAGCCTAGCACAGATACGCAGTATTTT
NA | TRBJ1-5 | TRBV7-8 | TRBD1 | CASSPAPNRGEQPQHF | TGTGCCAGCAGCCCCGCCCCAAACAGGGGAGAACAGCCCCAGCATTTT
NA | TRBJ2-7 | TRBV6-5 | NA | CASSYAPGSYEQYF | TGTGCCAGCAGTTACGCTCCGGGGTCCTACGAGCAGTACTTC
NA | TRBJ2-1 | TRBV5-1 | NA | CASSLEGSPYNEQFF | TGCGCCAGCAGCTTGGAAGGGAGTCCCTACAATGAGCAGTTCTTC
NA | TRBJ2-5 | TRBV7-3 | TRBD2 | CASSPSGGLQETQYF | TGTGCCAGCAGCCCCTCGGGGGGGCTCCAAGAGACCCAGTACTTC
NA | TRBJ2-7 | TRBV11-1 | NA | CASSPAGIRLYEQYF | TGTGCCAGCAGCCCTGCGGGGATCCGGTTATACGAGCAGTACTTC
once | TRBJ1-3 | TRBV28 | NA | CASSPADYSGNTIYF | TGTGCCAGCAGCCCCGCGGATTACTCTGGAAACACCATATATTTT
NA | TRBJ2-7 | TRBV11-1 | TRBD2 | CASSLAPVGGGAYEQYF | TGTGCCAGCAGCTTAGCGCCGGTCGGGGGGGGTGCCTACGAGCAGTACTTC
NA | TRBJ2-7 | TRBV7-9 | NA | CASSLARGGYEQYF | TGTGCCAGCAGCTTAGCCCGTGGAGGCTACGAGCAGTACTTC
once | TRBJ2-5 | TRBV5-1 | TRBD2 | CASSTASGGGQETQYF | TGCGCCAGCAGCACCGCTAGCGGGGGGGGGCAAGAGACCCAGTACTTC
NA | TRBJ2-3 | TRBV4-3 | TRBD1 | CASSQDRGPDTQYF | TGCGCCAGCAGCCAAGACAGGGGGCCAGATACGCAGTATTTT
NA | TRBJ1-2 | TRBV6-5 | NA | CASRSPTNYGYTF | TGTGCCAGTCGATCCCCAACTAACTATGGCTACACCTTC
NA | TRBJ1-2 | TRBV10-3 | NA | CAISEQGNYGYTF | TGTGCCATCAGTGAACAGGGCAACTATGGCTACACCTTC
once | TRBJ2-3 | TRBV7-3 | NA | CASSLRARAHTDTQYF | TGTGCCAGCAGCTTAAGGGCGAGAGCCCACACAGATACGCAGTATTTT
NA | TRBJ2-1 | TRBV19 | NA | CASSTRVEQFF | TGTGCCAGTAGCACTAGAGTTGAGCAGTTCTTC
NA | TRBJ2-7 | TRBV15 | NA | CATSRAGDYEQYF | TGTGCCACCAGCAGAGCAGGGGACTACGAGCAGTACTTC
NA | TRBJ2-1 | TRBV7-9 | TRBD1 | CASSLSPGGEQFF | TGTGCCAGCAGCTTATCTCCAGGGGGAGAGCAGTTCTTC
NA | TRBJ1-5 | TRBV10-2 | NA | CASSPTGIQQPQHF | TGCGCCAGCAGCCCCACAGGGATCCAGCAGCCCCAGCATTTT
NA | TRBJ2-7 | TRBV7-9 | TRBD1 | CASSLARQGYEQYF | TGTGCCAGCAGCTTAGCGCGACAGGGCTACGAGCAGTACTTC
once | TRBJ2-7 | TRBV4-2 | NA | CASSHPNRGVAGEQYF | TGTGCCAGCAGCCACCCCAACCGAGGGGTCGCTGGCGAGCAGTACTTC
NA | TRBJ2-1 | TRBV27 | TRBD2 | CASALAGPYNEQFF | TGTGCCAGTGCCCTAGCGGGACCTTACAATGAGCAGTTCTTC
NA | TRBJ1-4 | TRBV4-1 | NA | CASSHIRGGLNEKLFF | TGCGCCAGCAGCCATATCCGGGGGGGTCTTAATGAAAAACTGTTTTTT
NA | TRBJ1-3 | TRBV25-1 | TRBD1 | CASSRAGGRGNTIYF | TGTGCCAGCTCCCGGGCAGGGGGCCGTGGAAACACCATATATTTT
NA | TRBJ2-7 | TRBV9 | TRBD2 | CASSTGTSVYEQYF | TGTGCCAGCAGCACTGGGACTAGCGTATACGAGCAGTACTTC
NA | TRBJ2-7 | TRBV29-1 | NA | CSVYSGRGDEQYF | TGCAGCGTGTATAGTGGAAGAGGTGACGAGCAGTACTTC
NA | TRBJ2-2 | TRBV7-2 | NA | CASSPRVGSGELFF | TGTGCCAGCAGCCCCCGGGTTGGCTCCGGGGAGCTGTTTTTT
NA | TRBJ2-1 | TRBV2 | NA | CASSGLRNNEQFF | TGTGCCAGCAGTGGACTAAGGAACAATGAGCAGTTCTTC
NA | TRBJ1-1 | TRBV14 | NA | CASSQRGTTEAFF | TGTGCCAGCAGCCAAAGAGGGACCACTGAAGCTTTCTTT
once | TRBJ1-1 | TRBV4-1 | TRBD1 | CASSPPLNRGRAFF | TGCGCCAGCAGCCCTCCCTTAAATAGGGGGCGAGCTTTCTTT
NA | TRBJ2-2 | TRBV20-1 | NA | CSASRVGELFF | TGCAGTGCTAGTAGAGTCGGGGAGCTGTTTTTT
NA | TRBJ1-2 | TRBV29-1 | TRBD1 | CSVEGRGRRTNYGYTF | TGCAGCGTTGAGGGCAGGGGGCGCCGCACTAACTATGGCTACACCTTC
NA | TRBJ1-1 | TRBV5-6 | NA | CASSLRFEAFF | TGTGCCAGCAGCTTAAGGTTTGAAGCTTTCTTT
NA | TRBJ2-7 | TRBV7-9 | NA | CASSPDRRASYEQYF | TGTGCCAGCAGCCCGGACAGAAGGGCTTCCTACGAGCAGTACTTC
NA | TRBJ1-2 | TRBV20-1 | NA | CSARQNGYTF | TGCAGTGCTAGACAGAATGGCTACACCTTC
once | TRBJ2-7 | TRBV5-1 | TRBD1 | CASGRAGSRQGTYEQYF | TGCGCCAGCGGTCGGGCCGGCTCTAGACAGGGTACCTACGAGCAGTACTTC
few | TRBJ2-7 | TRBV5-4 | NA | CASSFSGGYEQYF | TGTGCCAGCAGCTTTTCTGGGGGTTACGAGCAGTACTTC
once | TRBJ1-1 | TRBV6-5 | NA | CASSYRPRGTTEAFF | TGTGCCAGCAGTTACCGGCCCAGGGGAACCACTGAAGCTTTCTTT
NA | TRBJ2-5 | TRBV5-6 | TRBD2 | CASSRRRTSGGMETQYF | TGTGCCAGCAGCCGGAGGAGGACTAGCGGGGGTATGGAGACCCAGTACTTC
NA | TRBJ2-5 | TRBV7-2 | TRBD2 | CASSLGGGGGAETQYF | TGTGCCAGCAGCTTGGGAGGCGGCGGGGGGGCAGAGACCCAGTACTTC